This note documents a single T cell receptor beta chain sequence. As yet, its antigen is unknown. Profiled with immunoSEQ multiplex PCR; TCRdb holds only in-frame clones, not every one. This table holds 250,000 or so clones, about 83% found once. Specified treatment: some 20 received Ad26.COV2.S at low or high dose, single or two shots; about 5 received placebo; per-sample allocation not given. Material that was analyzed had been drawn on day 63 after the first vaccine or placebo injection. An Ad26 vector was used to express Wuhan-strain SARS-CoV-2 spike as the vaccine. CDR1 SGHNT and CDR2 YYREEE come from the germline V gene (reference sequence). Trimming left V 2 bases short and J 2 bases short, with 10 bases between. The CDR3 contains 14 residues. The sample is drawn from a study of Ad26.COV2.S vaccination and SARS-CoV-2 variants. Study-wide results and limits: Recipients of vaccine and of placebo showed similar breadth of their non-spike TCR repertoires. Total T cell responses were possibly underestimated by TCR breadth and depth analyses. Spike-specific TCR breadth in vaccine recipients exceeded that seen in placebo recipients.

This material consisted of peripheral blood, taken in a trial of Ad26.COV2.S vaccine versus placebo. The sequence was obtained from a person aged 18-65 years who received the Ad26.COV2.S COVID-19 vaccine or a placebo. The V and J genes are TRBV5-4 and TRBJ2-5; D is undetermined. The CDR3 bases are TGTGCCAGCAGCTTATTTTATTCACAAGAGACCCAGTACTTC. Its translation: CASSLFYSQETQYF. Looking up the rest from reference TRBV5-4 and TRBJ2-5 gives the full variable domain: ETGVTQSPTHLIKTRGQQVTLRCSSQSGHNTVSWYQQALGQGPQFIFQYYREEENGRGNFPPRFSGLQFPNYSSELNVNALELDDSALYLCASSLFYSQETQYFGPGTRLLVL.